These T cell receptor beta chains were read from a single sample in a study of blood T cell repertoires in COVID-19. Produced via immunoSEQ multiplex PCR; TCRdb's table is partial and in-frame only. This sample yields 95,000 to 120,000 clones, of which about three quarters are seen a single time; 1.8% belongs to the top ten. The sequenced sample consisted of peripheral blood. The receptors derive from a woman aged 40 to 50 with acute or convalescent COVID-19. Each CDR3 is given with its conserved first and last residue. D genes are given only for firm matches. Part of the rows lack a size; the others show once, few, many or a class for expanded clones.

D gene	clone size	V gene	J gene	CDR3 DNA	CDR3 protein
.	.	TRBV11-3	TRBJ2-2	TGTGCCAGCAGCTTAAGGGGAAACACCGGGGAGCTGTTTTTT	CASSLRGNTGELFF
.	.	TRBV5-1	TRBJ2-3	TGCGCCAGCAAAGAGCCTTCTAGCACAGATACGCAGTATTTT	CASKEPSSTDTQYF
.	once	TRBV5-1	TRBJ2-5	TGCGCCAGCAGCTTCCCCCTACTAGAGAGGGAAGAGACCCAGTACTTC	CASSFPLLEREETQYF
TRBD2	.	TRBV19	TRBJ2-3	TGTGCCAGTAGTGACGGGACTAGCTTCACAGATACGCAGTATTTT	CASSDGTSFTDTQYF
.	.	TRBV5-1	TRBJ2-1	TGCGCCAGCAGAATGTACAGGGCAAAAGATGAGCAGTTCTTC	CASRMYRAKDEQFF
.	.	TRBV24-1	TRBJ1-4	TGTGCCACCAGTGACTCCGGGGTTCTTAATGAAAAACTGTTTTTT	CATSDSGVLNEKLFF
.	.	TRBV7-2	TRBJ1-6	TGTGCCAGCAGGGGGCCCGCGGGGAATTCACCCCTCCACTTT	CASRGPAGNSPLHF
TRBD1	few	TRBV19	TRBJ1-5	TGTGCCAGTAGTATCCCGGGGACAGGGCCTAATCAGCCCCAGCATTTT	CASSIPGTGPNQPQHF
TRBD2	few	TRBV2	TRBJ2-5	TGTGCCAGCAGGACAGGACTAGCGGAAGAGACCCAGTACTTC	CASRTGLAEETQYF
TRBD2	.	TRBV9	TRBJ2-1	TGTGCCAGCAGCGTACGGGAGGGAGGCTACAATGAGCAGTTCTTC	CASSVREGGYNEQFF
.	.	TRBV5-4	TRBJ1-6	TGTGCCAGCAGTTCGGACAGTAATTCACCCCTCCACTTT	CASSSDSNSPLHF
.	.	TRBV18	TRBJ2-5	TGTGCCAGCTCACCACCAGGGGACCAAGAGACCCAGTACTTC	CASSPPGDQETQYF
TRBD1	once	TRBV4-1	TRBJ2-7	TGCGCCAGCAGCCAAGACTGGCCAGGGGGCTCCTACGAGCAGTACTTC	CASSQDWPGGSYEQYF
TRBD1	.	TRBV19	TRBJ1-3	TGTGCCAGTACCCACAGGGGCGGACTCTCTGGAAACACCATATATTTT	CASTHRGGLSGNTIYF
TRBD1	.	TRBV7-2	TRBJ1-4	TGTGCCAGCAGCCAAGAGGGACAGGGAGGTGAAAAACTGTTTTTT	CASSQEGQGGEKLFF
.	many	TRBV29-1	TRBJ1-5	TGCAGCGTCGGGACATTGGATCAGCCCCAGCATTTT	CSVGTLDQPQHF
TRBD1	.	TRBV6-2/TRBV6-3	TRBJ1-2	TGTGCCAGCAGTTACCCCACAGGGGGAGTCTATGGCTACACCTTC	CASSYPTGGVYGYTF
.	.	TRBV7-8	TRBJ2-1	TGTGCCAGCAGCCGCGGGCAGCGGTACAATGAGCAGTTCTTC	CASSRGQRYNEQFF
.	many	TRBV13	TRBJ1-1	TGTGCCAGCAGCTTAGCCAGAAGAAACACTGAAGCTTTCTTT	CASSLARRNTEAFF
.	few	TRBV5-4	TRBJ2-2	TGTGCCAGCAGCTTGACACCGAACACCGGGGAGCTGTTTTTT	CASSLTPNTGELFF
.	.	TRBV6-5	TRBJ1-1	TGTGCCAGCAGTTACTTCGAAGGAGCTGAAGCTTTCTTT	CASSYFEGAEAFF
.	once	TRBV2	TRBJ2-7	TGTGCCAGCAGTGAACGCGGGGGCGCGGGTGAGCAGTACTTC	CASSERGGAGEQYF
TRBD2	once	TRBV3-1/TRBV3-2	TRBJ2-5	TGTGCCAGCAGCCAAGGTAGCGGGCTGGAGACCCAGTACTTC	CASSQGSGLETQYF
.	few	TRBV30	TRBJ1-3	TGTGCCTGGAGCAGGGGCGGGAGCTCTGGAAACACCATATATTTT	CAWSRGGSSGNTIYF
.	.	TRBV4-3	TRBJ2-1	TGCGCCAGCAGCCAAGATGATGCGGAGCAGTTCTTC	CASSQDDAEQFF
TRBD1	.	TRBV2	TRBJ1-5	TGTGCCAGCAGGCAGGGACAGCACAATCAGCCCCAGCATTTT	CASRQGQHNQPQHF
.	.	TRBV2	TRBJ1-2	TGTGCCAGCAGTGAAGGGGTTGGAGGTCCGCGGGTCGGCTACACCTTC	CASSEGVGGPRVGYTF
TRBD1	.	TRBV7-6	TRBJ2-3	TGTGCCAGCAGCCCCAGGACAGGGGGAGCAGATACGCAGTATTTT	CASSPRTGGADTQYF
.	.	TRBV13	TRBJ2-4	TGTGCCAGCAGCTTAGTAGGACAGACAATAGCCAAAAACATTCAGTACTTC	CASSLVGQTIAKNIQYF
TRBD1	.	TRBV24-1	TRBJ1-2	TGTGCCACCAGTGACCCCAGACAGGGAGGCTACACCTTC	CATSDPRQGGYTF
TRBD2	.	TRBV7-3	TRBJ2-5	TGTGCCAGCAGCTTCGGGACTAGCGGGGGTTTAGAGACCCAGTACTTC	CASSFGTSGGLETQYF
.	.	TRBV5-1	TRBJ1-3	TGCGCCAGCAGCTTGGACGGGAAATCTGGAAACACCATATATTTT	CASSLDGKSGNTIYF
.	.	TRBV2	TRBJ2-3	TGTGCCAGCAGCCTACCAATCAAGGGGGGGTACAGCACAGATACGCAGTATTTT	CASSLPIKGGYSTDTQYF
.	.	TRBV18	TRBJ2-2	TGTGCCAGCTCACACGGACAGCGGGAGCTGTTTTTT	CASSHGQRELFF
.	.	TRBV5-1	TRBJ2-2	TGCGCCAGTAGATCCCTTAATGCTCCCGGGGAGCTGTTTTTT	CASRSLNAPGELFF
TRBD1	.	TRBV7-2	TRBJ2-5	TGTGCCAGCAGCTTAAAGTGGACAGGAGCGCAAGAGACCCAGTACTTC	CASSLKWTGAQETQYF
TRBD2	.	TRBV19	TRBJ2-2	TGTGCCAGCCGCGGACTAGCGAGGACCGGGGAGCTGTTTTTT	CASRGLARTGELFF
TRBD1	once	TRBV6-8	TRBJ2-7	TGTGCCAGCAGTTACCCACAACAGGGGGCCTACGAGCAGTACTTC	CASSYPQQGAYEQYF
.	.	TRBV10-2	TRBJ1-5	TGCGCCAGCAGTGAGTCCGCAGTAAATCAGCCCCAGCATTTT	CASSESAVNQPQHF